Here is one T cell receptor beta chain with its context. This clonotype was seen ten or more times. Its antigen remains unidentified. Base-call qualities are not available, and no considerably larger clone is one nucleotide away. The CDR1 and CDR2 encoded by the germline V gene are LGHNA and YSLEER. Including cysteine and phenylalanine, the CDR3 has 17 amino acids. The read is trimmed to its CDR3 DNA, 51 bases read in frame from base 1. V lost 1 base and J lost 1 base; the stretch between them is 15 bases long. This entry is derived from a study of early T cells in non-severe SARS-CoV-2 infection (dated by TCRdb to the early 2020s). Concerning the study at large: Bulk RNA from unsorted whole blood was used for TCR sequencing, so alpha and beta chains could not be paired.

Library generation was performed with 5' RACE. Instrument on record: NextSeq 500. The TCR library protocol attached unique molecular identifiers to individual cDNA molecules to correct for sequencing error and PCR bias. Both TCR alpha and beta chains were sequenced, and tight co-correlation was observed between alpha and beta sequence abundances in each sample. Processing in the source paper ran as follows. Decombinator V4 was used to annotate TCR sequences for V gene, J gene and CDR3. Expanded TCRs were defined as changing significantly between any two time points under a Poisson model with p below 0.0001. TCR abundances were normalised to the total number of TCRs sequenced per sample and were expressed as counts per million. MAIT TCRs were defined by TRAV1-2 paired with TRAJ12, TRAJ20 or TRAJ33, and iNKT TCRs by TRAV10 paired with TRAJ18. A search of VDJdb, accessed on 1 November 2021, was run for TCRs annotated to CMV, EBV and SARS-CoV-2, with TCRs annotated for multiple antigens excluded. The raw public data were reprocessed by TCRdb itself: fastp quality trimming at Q25, MiXCR clonotype calling, in-frame beta chains only. A single entry per CDR3 protein holds the most common genes and DNA from its merged rows. The V and J calls shown here were made by TCRdb, not taken from the authors' results. The sample records fewer than 110,000 distinct CDR3 sequences, 11% of which are singletons. About 8.1% of the sample is held by the ten biggest clonotypes.

Set within a cohort of healthcare workers in London, UK, this nested case-control study involved weekly PCR testing of nasopharyngeal swabs along with blood sampling. Healthcare workers were enrolled in the week of the UK lockdown, from 23 to 31 March 2020, and were followed every week for up to roughly 15 weeks. The paper's findings and limits, for the study overall: VDJdb matching was skewed toward anti-spike CD8 responses and likely underestimated virus-specific expansions by missing private and CD4 specificities.

The rearrangement joined TRBV4-3 to TRBJ2-3; matching of 5 bases hints at TRBD2 as the D gene. The TCR comes from an adult who was a healthcare worker with PCR-confirmed SARS-CoV-2 infection or an uninfected control (not recorded which). The specimen sequenced was whole blood. Here is the DNA: TGCGCCAGCAGCCAAGTCCCCCCGGGCGGGCGCACAGATACGCAGTATTTT. It codes for CASSQVPPGGRTDTQYF.